Sequencing of this T cell receptor beta chain was carried out in a study of blood T cell repertoires in COVID-19. On the study more broadly: Samples of COVID-19 (acute and convalescent) were obtained from the United States, Italy and Spain.

In the authors' methods: Estimates of nucleated cell counts were drawn from the amplification of reference gene primers. TCRdb keeps only in-frame clones here, not all; method: immunoSEQ multiplex PCR. The D gene and trimming were derived from the DNA, and the V and J assignments and clone size from that table. The repertoire consists of more than 150,000 clones, with roughly 84% occurring once and the leading ten covering approximately 7%. Germline trimming cut 0 bases from V and 5 bases from J; bases unmatched to any gene: 7. CDR3 length: 17 amino acids. Germline-derived CDR1 and CDR2 are LGHNA and YSLEER.

The V call is TRBV4-3, the J call TRBJ2-2, with 9 bases lining up with TRBD2. The sample was peripheral blood. The receptor was derived from a man aged 50-60 years with active or convalescent COVID-19. The chain's CDR3 is CASSQDFVAGGTGELFF. For the CDR3, the DNA is TGCGCCAGCAGCCAAGATTTTGTCGCGGGAGGGACCGGGGAGCTGTTTTTT.